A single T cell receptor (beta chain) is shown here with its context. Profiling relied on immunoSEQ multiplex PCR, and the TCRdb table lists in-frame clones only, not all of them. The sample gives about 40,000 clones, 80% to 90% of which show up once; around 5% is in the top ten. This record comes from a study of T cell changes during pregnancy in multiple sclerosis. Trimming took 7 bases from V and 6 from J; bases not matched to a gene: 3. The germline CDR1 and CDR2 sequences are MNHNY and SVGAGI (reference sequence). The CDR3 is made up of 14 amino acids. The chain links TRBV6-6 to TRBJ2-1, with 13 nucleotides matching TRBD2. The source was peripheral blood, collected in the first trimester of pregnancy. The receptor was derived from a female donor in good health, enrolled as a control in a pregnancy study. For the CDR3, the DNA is TGTGCCAGCACGTGGACTAGCGGGGGCAATGAGCAGTTCTTC. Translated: CASTWTSGGNEQFF.